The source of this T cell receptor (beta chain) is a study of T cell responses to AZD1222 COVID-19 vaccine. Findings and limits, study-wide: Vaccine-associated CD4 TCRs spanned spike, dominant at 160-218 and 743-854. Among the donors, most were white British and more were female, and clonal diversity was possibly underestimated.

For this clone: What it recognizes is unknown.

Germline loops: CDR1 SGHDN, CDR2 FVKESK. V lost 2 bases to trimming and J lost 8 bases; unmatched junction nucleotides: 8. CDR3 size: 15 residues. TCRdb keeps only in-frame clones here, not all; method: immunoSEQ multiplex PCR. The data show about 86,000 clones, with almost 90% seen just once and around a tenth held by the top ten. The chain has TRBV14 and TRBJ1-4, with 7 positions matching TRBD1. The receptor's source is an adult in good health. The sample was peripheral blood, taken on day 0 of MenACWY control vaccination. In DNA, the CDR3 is TGTGCCAGCAGCCAAACGACAGGGAGTCGAGAAAAACTGTTTTTT. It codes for CASSQTTGSREKLFF.